The rows below give T cell receptor beta chains drawn from one sample of a study of shared clonotypes between healthy human individuals. Measured with immunoSEQ multiplex PCR; TCRdb has only the in-frame clones, and not every one. The sample consists of hundreds of thousands of clones, around 78% of them appearing once. The source material was PBMCs. The source of these receptors is a woman between 35 and 50 years old in good health. Some clones in this sample may be carry-over from other donors' samples. Each CDR3 is given with its conserved first and last residue. D genes are given only for firm matches. Some rows have no size entry. The others give once, few or many, or a class for an expanded clone.

.	TRBV5-1	.	TRBJ2-1	TGCGCCAGCAGTCTACTTAGCTACTACAATGAGCAGTTCTTC	CASSLLSYYNEQFF
.	TRBV27	.	TRBJ1-1	TGTGCCAGCAGTCACCGGGGGGGAGCTGAAGCTTTCTTT	CASSHRGGAEAFF
.	TRBV7-9	.	TRBJ2-2	TGTGCCAGCAGCTTAGGAGGGTACGCCGGGGAGCTGTTTTTT	CASSLGGYAGELFF
.	TRBV4-1	TRBD1	TRBJ1-2	TGCGCCAGCAGCCAACCACGATTGGGACAGGGATATGGCTACACCTTC	CASSQPRLGQGYGYTF
.	TRBV7-2	TRBD1	TRBJ2-7	TGTGCCAGCAGCACGGGACAGTGGTTCTACGAGCAGTACTTC	CASSTGQWFYEQYF
.	TRBV4-1	.	TRBJ2-4	TGCGCCAGCAGCATCCCCGGGACTGCCTTAGCCAAAAACATTCAGTACTTC	CASSIPGTALAKNIQYF
.	TRBV2	.	TRBJ2-7	TGTGCCAGTTCAAGCTGGGGGCCCTCCTACGAGCAGTACTTC	CASSSWGPSYEQYF
once	TRBV7-9	.	TRBJ2-7	TGTGCCAGCAGCTTAGCTGGCGGGTTCGTCGAGCAGTACTTC	CASSLAGGFVEQYF
.	TRBV6-5	TRBD1	TRBJ1-4	TGTGCCAGCAGCGCGGACAGGCGAGCTGAAAAACTGTTTTTT	CASSADRRAEKLFF
.	TRBV19	TRBD1	TRBJ2-2	TGTGCCAGTAGAGGACAGGGAGGAACCGGGGAGCTGTTTTTT	CASRGQGGTGELFF
.	TRBV7-3	TRBD2	TRBJ2-2	TGTGCCAGCAGCATTAGCGGGTCCCCGAACACCGGGGAGCTGTTTTTT	CASSISGSPNTGELFF
once	TRBV5-5	.	TRBJ2-7	TGTGCCAGCAGCTTGGAATACGAGCAGTACTTC	CASSLEYEQYF
.	TRBV5-6	.	TRBJ1-6	TGTGCCAGCAGCTCCACAGGGAGGAAATCACCCCTCCACTTT	CASSSTGRKSPLHF
few	TRBV27	.	TRBJ2-1	TGTGCCAGCAGTTTTGGGGGGTCCAGATACAATGAGCAGTTCTTC	CASSFGGSRYNEQFF
.	TRBV7-6	.	TRBJ2-2	TGTGCCAGCAGCTTAGAGACGGGGAACACCGGGGAGCTGTTTTTT	CASSLETGNTGELFF
.	TRBV7-9	.	TRBJ1-5	TGTGCCAGCAGCTTAGGTAGGCAGCCCCAGCATTTT	CASSLGRQPQHF
.	TRBV30	.	TRBJ2-1	TGTGCCTGGATACCGGGACTCAACAATGAGCAGTTCTTC	CAWIPGLNNEQFF
once	TRBV18	.	TRBJ2-7	TGTGCCAGCGCCCAGGGCCTCAGCGACTCCTACGAGCAGTACTTC	CASAQGLSDSYEQYF
.	TRBV9	.	TRBJ2-5	TGTGCCAGCAGCGTAAATTCCCAAGAGACCCAGTACTTC	CASSVNSQETQYF
.	TRBV9	.	TRBJ2-1	TGTGCCAGCAGCTCTCAAACAGGGTGGGACTACAATGAGCAGTTCTTC	CASSSQTGWDYNEQFF
.	TRBV6-6	TRBD2	TRBJ2-7	TGTGCCAGCAGTTACTCCCGGACTAGCGGGAGCTCCCAGTACTTC	CASSYSRTSGSSQYF
few	TRBV27	TRBD1	TRBJ2-3	TGTGCCAGCAGTTTATCGAGGGTTCCAGGGGGTGGAGATACGCAGTATTTT	CASSLSRVPGGGDTQYF
once	TRBV15	.	TRBJ1-2	TGTGCCACCAGCAGAGATTGGGTATATGGCTACACCTTC	CATSRDWVYGYTF
.	TRBV7-9	.	TRBJ2-7	TGTGCCAGCAGCTTAATTCGGGGGCCCAACGAGCAGTACTTC	CASSLIRGPNEQYF
.	TRBV4-1	.	TRBJ1-4	TGCGCCAGCAGCCAAGCCGTACGGGGGGAGGTTGGGGAAAAACTGTTTTTT	CASSQAVRGEVGEKLFF
.	TRBV5-1	TRBD1	TRBJ2-3	TGCGCCAGCAGCTCCGGACAGGGCACAGATACGCAGTATTTT	CASSSGQGTDTQYF
.	TRBV5-4	TRBD2	TRBJ2-7	TGTGCCAGCAGCTTTCGGCTAGCGGGATCCTACGAGCAGTACTTC	CASSFRLAGSYEQYF
.	TRBV18	TRBD2	TRBJ2-1	TGTGCCAGCTCACGGCTTAGCGGGGATGAGCAGTTCTTC	CASSRLSGDEQFF
.	TRBV28	TRBD1	TRBJ1-4	TGTGCCAGCAGTTCCCCGGACAGGGATGAAAAACTGTTTTTT	CASSSPDRDEKLFF
.	TRBV28	.	TRBJ1-2	TGTGCCAGCAGTTTATCCGCAGGGATTGTATGGGGCTACACCTTC	CASSLSAGIVWGYTF
.	TRBV30	.	TRBJ2-4	TGTGCCTGGAGTGTAGGGGCGGCGGACATTCAGTACTTC	CAWSVGAADIQYF
.	TRBV5-1	TRBD2	TRBJ2-1	TGCGCCAGCAGCTTGGGACTAGCGGGAGGTTTCTACAATGAGCAGTTCTTC	CASSLGLAGGFYNEQFF
.	TRBV2	TRBD1	TRBJ2-1	TGTGCCAGCACCAGGGACAGGGGGCCCGGAGAGCAGTTCTTC	CASTRDRGPGEQFF
.	TRBV2	.	TRBJ1-5	TGTGCCAGCAATGAGGGCCTCAATCAGCCCCAGCATTTT	CASNEGLNQPQHF
few	TRBV5-1	.	TRBJ2-5	TGCGCCAGCAGCTTGTTCAGGGGTGAGGAGACCCAGTACTTC	CASSLFRGEETQYF
.	TRBV30	.	TRBJ1-2	TGTGCCTGGAGACCCCAGGGCCATTATGGCTACACCTTC	CAWRPQGHYGYTF
.	TRBV10-3	TRBD1	TRBJ1-1	TGTGCCACAGTTCCGGGACAGGAAATGGGGGCTTTCTTT	CATVPGQEMGAFF
once	TRBV18	.	TRBJ2-1	TGTGCCAGCTCACCCGAGAGAAACAATGAGCAGTTCTTC	CASSPERNNEQFF
once	TRBV10-3	.	TRBJ1-1	TGTGCCATCAGTGAGGCGGGGGTGAACACTGAAGCTTTCTTT	CAISEAGVNTEAFF
.	TRBV30	TRBD2	TRBJ2-7	TGTGCCTGGAGTGTGGGGACTAGCTCGTACGAGCAGTACTTC	CAWSVGTSSYEQYF
.	TRBV7-8	.	TRBJ2-4	TGTGCCAGCAGCTTAGTAGGTCGGGGGTCGGCAAACATTCAGTACTTC	CASSLVGRGSANIQYF
.	TRBV7-8	TRBD1	TRBJ1-1	TGTGCCAGCAGCTTAACCGGATCTAGGGGGCGTTTGGTTGCTTTCTTT	CASSLTGSRGRLVAFF
.	TRBV29-1	.	TRBJ2-7	TGCAGCGTTGTGGTCGGAGGGGGCGAGCAGTACTTC	CSVVVGGGEQYF
.	TRBV11-2	TRBD1	TRBJ2-4	TGTGCCAGCAGCTTAGACCGACAGGGGACCAAAAACATTCAGTACTTC	CASSLDRQGTKNIQYF
.	TRBV7-9	TRBD2	TRBJ2-5	TGTGCCAGCAGCTTCCCGGGGACTAAAGAGACCCAGTACTTC	CASSFPGTKETQYF
few	TRBV28	.	TRBJ1-3	TGTGCCAGCAGTCCACAGGGACAAGTGTACGGAAACACCATATATTTT	CASSPQGQVYGNTIYF
once	TRBV5-6	.	TRBJ1-4	TGTGCCAGCAGCTCGGGACTCTGGGGAAATGAAAAACTGTTTTTT	CASSSGLWGNEKLFF
.	TRBV18	TRBD2	TRBJ2-7	TGTGCCAGCTCACAAGCGGGAGGGTACGAGCAGTACTTC	CASSQAGGYEQYF
.	TRBV28	.	TRBJ1-2	TGTGCCAGCAGTTGGCGGTATGGCTACACCTTC	CASSWRYGYTF
once	TRBV28	.	TRBJ2-2	TGTGCCAGCCAGGTCCCAGGGTCCACCGGGGAGCTGTTTTTT	CASQVPGSTGELFF
.	TRBV2	TRBD1	TRBJ2-7	TGTGCCAGCAGTGTGATGGGACAGGAACCCTACGAGCAGTACTTC	CASSVMGQEPYEQYF
.	TRBV9	TRBD2	TRBJ2-1	TGTGCCAGCAGCGCCCCCGGGACTAGCTTCTACAATGAGCAGTTCTTC	CASSAPGTSFYNEQFF